Listed here are 9 T cell receptor beta chains from one sample, sequenced in a study of OX40 agonist ivuxolimab in advanced cancers. Repertoires were generated with immunoSEQ multiplex PCR, while TCRdb's copy carries only in-frame clones and drops some. The repertoire consists of some 86,000 clones, with about 92% occurring once and the leading ten covering less than 0.35%. The sequenced sample was CD4+ or CD8+ T cells sorted from blood, obtained in a trial of the OX40 agonist ivuxolimab. The source is an adult with an advanced solid tumor such as melanoma, head and neck, liver or kidney cancer.

Here the CDR3 reads CASSSTSPLTGLGAPLHF. The DNA of the CDR3 is TGTGCCAGCAGTTCCACATCTCCCTTGACAGGCCTCGGGGCACCCCTCCACTTT. The genes are TRBV28 and TRBJ1-6, with D tentatively TRBD1 (6 bases). The CDR3 consists of 18 residues. Germline values: CDR1 MDHEN, CDR2 SYDVKM. V was cut by 4 bases and J by 11 bases, with 27 bases left in between.

This clone was found a few times. The gene calls are TRBV7-9 and TRBJ1-5; no definite D call. CDR3 size: 13 residues. The germline CDR1 and CDR2 sequences are SEHNR and FQNEAQ (reference sequence). V was trimmed by 3 bases and J by 5 bases, leaving 8 bases between them. The CDR3 sequence: CASSFSGDQPQHF. The CDR3 bases are TGTGCCAGCAGCTTCTCCGGGGATCAGCCCCAGCATTTT.

This chain uses TRBV4-2 with TRBJ2-6; TRBD2 aligns across 10 bases. There are 17 residues in the CDR3. CDR1 LGHNA and CDR2 YNFKEQ come from the germline V gene. With 4 bases clipped from V and 0 bases from J, the junction kept 3 bases outside the gene matches. CDR3 sequence: CASSRSGGLSGANVLTF. The DNA of the CDR3 is TGTGCCAGCAGCCGTAGCGGGGGGCTCTCTGGGGCCAACGTCCTGACTTTC.

V gene TRBV11-2 combines with J gene TRBJ1-2; D gene ambiguous. CDR3 length: 14 amino acids. Germline V CDR1 and CDR2: SGHAT, FQNNGV. Trimming shortened V by 0 bases and J by 7 bases, and 12 bases separated the two germline ends. This CDR3 is CASSLDPLRGGYTF. The DNA for the CDR3 is TGTGCCAGCAGCTTAGATCCCCTGCGGGGTGGCTACACCTTC.

The genes are TRBV4-1 and TRBJ1-1; D perhaps matches TRBD1 (5 bases). CDR3 length: 17 residues. Germline V CDR1 and CDR2: MGHRA, YSYEKL. Trimming removed 4 bases at V and 4 bases at J, with 22 bases between. The CDR3 DNA follows: TGCGCCAGCAGCCCGGCTTGGGGGGATAGAGGATCCACTGAAGCTTTCTTT. Residues: CASSPAWGDRGSTEAFF.

This chain uses TRBV28 with TRBJ1-2; D is unresolved. Germline V gene lookup returns CDR1 MDHEN and CDR2 SYDVKM. V was trimmed by 3 bases and J by 8 bases, leaving 10 bases between them. The CDR3 sequence is 12 residues long. CDR3 in amino acids: CASSFTADGYTF. The CDR3 coding sequence is TGTGCCAGCAGTTTTACGGCAGACGGCTACACCTTC.

The chain recombines TRBV4-1 with TRBJ2-1; the match to TRBD1 covers 9 bases. The CDR3 has 17 amino acids. Per the germline V gene, CDR1 is MGHRA and CDR2 is YSYEKL. J was trimmed by 0 bases and V by 2 bases; bases with no gene match: 5. CDR3 nucleotides: TGCGCCAGCAGCCAACCAGGGGGACAGGGCTCCTACAATGAGCAGTTCTTC. Translating gives CASSQPGGQGSYNEQFF.

J is TRBJ1-1 and V is TRBV27, with a weak D call TRBD1 (6 bases). CDR1 MNHEY and CDR2 SMNVEV come from the germline V gene (reference sequence). This CDR3 has 13 residues. Trimming removed 6 bases at V and 5 bases at J, with 13 bases between. The CDR3 nucleotides read TGTGCCAGCAGGGGGAGGGGGAGGACTGAAGCTTTCTTT. The encoded protein is CASRGRGRTEAFF.

V is TRBV6-1 and J is TRBJ2-3, with 7 bases aligning to TRBD2. J gave up 3 bases and V 7 bases, and 10 bases lay outside the gene matches. Germline values: CDR1 MNHNS, CDR2 SASEGT. The CDR3 totals 15 residues. The CDR3 bases are TGTGCCAGCACCCAGGCAAGCGGGGAGACAGATACGCAGTATTTT. Translating gives CASTQASGETDTQYF.